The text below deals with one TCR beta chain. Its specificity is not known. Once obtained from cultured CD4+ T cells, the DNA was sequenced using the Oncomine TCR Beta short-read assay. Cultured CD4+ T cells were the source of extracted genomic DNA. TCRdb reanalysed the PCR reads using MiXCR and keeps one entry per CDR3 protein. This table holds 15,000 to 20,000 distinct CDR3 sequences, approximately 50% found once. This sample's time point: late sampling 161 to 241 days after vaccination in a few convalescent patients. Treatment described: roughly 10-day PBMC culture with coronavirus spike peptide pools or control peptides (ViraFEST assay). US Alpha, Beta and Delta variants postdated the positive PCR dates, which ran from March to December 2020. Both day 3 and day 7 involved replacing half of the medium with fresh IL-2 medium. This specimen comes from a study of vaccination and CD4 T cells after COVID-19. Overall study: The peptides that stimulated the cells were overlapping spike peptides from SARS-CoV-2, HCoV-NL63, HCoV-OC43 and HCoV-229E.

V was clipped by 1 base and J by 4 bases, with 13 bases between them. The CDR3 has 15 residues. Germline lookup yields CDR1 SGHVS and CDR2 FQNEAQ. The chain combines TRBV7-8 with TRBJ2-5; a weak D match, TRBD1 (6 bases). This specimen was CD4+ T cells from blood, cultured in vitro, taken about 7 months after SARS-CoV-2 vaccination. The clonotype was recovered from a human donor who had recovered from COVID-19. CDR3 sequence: CASSLVEFRGETQYF. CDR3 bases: TGTGCCAGCAGCTTAGTGGAGTTCAGGGGAGAGACCCAGTACTTC.